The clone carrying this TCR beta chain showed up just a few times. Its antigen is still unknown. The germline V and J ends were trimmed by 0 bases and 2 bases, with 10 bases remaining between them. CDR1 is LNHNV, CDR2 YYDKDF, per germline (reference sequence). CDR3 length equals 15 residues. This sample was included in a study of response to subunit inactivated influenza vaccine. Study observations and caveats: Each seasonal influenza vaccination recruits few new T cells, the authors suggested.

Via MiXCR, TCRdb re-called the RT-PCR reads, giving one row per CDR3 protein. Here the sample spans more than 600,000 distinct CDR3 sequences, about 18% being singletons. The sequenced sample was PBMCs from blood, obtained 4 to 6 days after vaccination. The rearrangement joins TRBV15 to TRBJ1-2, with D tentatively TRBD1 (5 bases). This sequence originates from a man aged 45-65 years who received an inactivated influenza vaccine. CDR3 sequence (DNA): TGTGCCACCAGCAGAGATCAAAAGGGGAACTATGGCTACACCTTC. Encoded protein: CATSRDQKGNYGYTF.